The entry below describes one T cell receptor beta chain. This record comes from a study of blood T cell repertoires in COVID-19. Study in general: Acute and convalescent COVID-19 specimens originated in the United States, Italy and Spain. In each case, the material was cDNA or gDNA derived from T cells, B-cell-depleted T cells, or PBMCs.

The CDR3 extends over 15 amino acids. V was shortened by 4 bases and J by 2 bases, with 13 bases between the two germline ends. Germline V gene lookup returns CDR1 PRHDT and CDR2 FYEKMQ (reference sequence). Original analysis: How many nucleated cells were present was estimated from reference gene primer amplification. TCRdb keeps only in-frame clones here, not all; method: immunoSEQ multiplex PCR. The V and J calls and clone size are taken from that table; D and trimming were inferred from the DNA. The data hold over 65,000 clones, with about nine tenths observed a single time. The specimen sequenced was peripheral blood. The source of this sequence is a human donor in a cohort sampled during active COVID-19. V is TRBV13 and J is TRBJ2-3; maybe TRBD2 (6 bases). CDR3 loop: CASSSGSYNTDTQYF. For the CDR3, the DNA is TGTGCCAGCAGCTCCGGGAGTTATAACACAGATACGCAGTATTTT.